This TCR beta chain was sequenced in a study of regulatory T cells in long-lasting Graves disease. Trimming took 8 bases from V and 2 from J, leaving 17 bases between them. Germline CDR1 and CDR2: SNHLY and FYNNEI. The CDR3 runs 15 residues. Described time point: newly diagnosed GD, antithyroid drugs for less than 3 months. TCR sequences were obtained from RNA taken from PBMCs. A remark on this clonotype: No antigen is known for it.

Arm-PCR of CDR3 regions and iRepertoire HTBI primers were the basis on which TCR beta libraries were built. MiXCR was run by TCRdb on the multiplex PCR reads, yielding one entry per CDR3 protein. Of 350,000 to 400,000 distinct CDR3 sequences listed, 15% to 19% are singletons. General study results and limits: Shared public clonotypes totalled 2,741 in persistent patients, compared with approximately 970 in new patients.

The chain carries TRBV2 and TRBJ2-3; TRBD1 might be the D (7 bases). The sample in question was peripheral blood mononuclear cells (PBMCs), obtained at new diagnosis, from a patient treated with antithyroid drugs. The clonotype was recovered from a female donor with Graves disease. In DNA, the CDR3 is TGTGCCAGCGGGATGCAGGGGGGCCTCACAGATACGCAGTATTTT. Translated: CASGMQGGLTDTQYF.